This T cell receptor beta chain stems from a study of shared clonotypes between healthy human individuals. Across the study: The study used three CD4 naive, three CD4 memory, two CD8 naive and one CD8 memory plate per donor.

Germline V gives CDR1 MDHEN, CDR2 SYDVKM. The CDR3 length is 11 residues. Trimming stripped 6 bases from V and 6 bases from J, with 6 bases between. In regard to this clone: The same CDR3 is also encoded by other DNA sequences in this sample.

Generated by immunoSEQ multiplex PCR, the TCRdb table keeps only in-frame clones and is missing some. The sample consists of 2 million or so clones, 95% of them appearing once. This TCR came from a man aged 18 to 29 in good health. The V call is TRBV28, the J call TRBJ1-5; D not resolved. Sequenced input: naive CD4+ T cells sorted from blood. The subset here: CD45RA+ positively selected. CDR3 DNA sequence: TGTGCCAGCAGCCGTGGTCAGCCCCAGCATTTT. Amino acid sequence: CASSRGQPQHF.